This entry concerns a single TCR beta chain. This entry comes from a study of T cell changes during pregnancy in multiple sclerosis. Libraries were prepared by immunoSEQ multiplex PCR; TCRdb keeps only in-frame clonotypes and omits some of them. This table has almost 50,000 clones, 91% appearing once. Germline loops: CDR1 MDHEN, CDR2 SYDVKM. The length of the CDR3 is 13 residues. Trimming left V 5 bases short and J 5 bases short, with 13 bases between. This TCR was recovered from a female donor with multiple sclerosis, enrolled in a pregnancy study. The source was CD8+ T cells from peripheral blood mononuclear cells, collected after pregnancy. The chain joins TRBV28 to TRBJ2-7; tentatively, D is TRBD2 (5 bases). The CDR3 loop is CASSRGRWDEQYF. Written as DNA, the CDR3 is TGTGCCAGCAGTCGGGGTAGGTGGGACGAGCAGTACTTC. The variable domain in full, with the rest retrieved from reference TRBV28 and TRBJ2-7, is DVKVTQSSRYLVKRTGEKVFLECVQDMDHENMFWYRQDPGLGLRLIYFSYDVKMKEKGDIPEGYSVSREKKERFSLILESASTNQTSMYLCASSRGRWDEQYFGPGTRLTVT.